This TCR beta chain is drawn from a study of radiotherapy plus CTLA-4 blockade in lung cancer. General study points: Early blood T cell clone dynamics reportedly forecast response best, with interferon-beta. Some TCR clones had been derived from tumors. These clones expanded in peripheral blood after radiotherapy plus ipilimumab.

This table comes from immunoSEQ multiplex PCR, and its TCRdb copy is limited to in-frame clones, with some not included. The repertoire consists of about 39,000 clones, with roughly 73% occurring once and the leading ten covering 23%. The CDR3 sequence is 11 residues long. CDR1 and CDR2 from the germline V gene are LNHDA and SQIVND (reference sequence). Trimming removed 8 bases from V and 7 bases from J, with 9 bases in between. This clone was counted only a few times. Its matching antigen is unknown. Ipilimumab CTLA-4 blockade and focal radiation were given to patients with chemo-refractory metastatic non-small-cell lung cancer.

This receptor was obtained from a human donor with non-small cell lung cancer that progressed on radiotherapy plus ipilimumab. Source: peripheral blood, taken from a patient treated with radiotherapy plus ipilimumab. The chain couples TRBV19 to TRBJ1-5; D is ambiguous. The CDR3 DNA sequence: TGTGCCAGTGGGGAGGAACAGCCCCAGCATTTT. It encodes CASGEEQPQHF.